The next 14 T cell receptor beta chains were all read from a single sample in a study of T cells in Graves' hyperthyroidism and ophthalmopathy. TCR beta CDR3 sequences were amplified from RNA transcripts. The study used the HTBI primer set for a first-round RT-PCR of the TCR CDR3. Each CDR3 protein is one row after TCRdb ran MiXCR on the multiplex PCR reads. The sample lists 400,000 or so distinct CDR3 sequences, approximately 15% occurring once. The sequencing sample was made of blood. The source is a woman aged 25 to 45 with Graves' ophthalmopathy.

This clonotype was seen at least ten times. This rearrangement joins TRBV5-6 to TRBJ1-1, with TRBD1 as a possible D gene (6 bases). The CDR3 runs to 14 residues. Trimming shortened V by 3 bases and J by 3 bases, and 12 bases separated the two germline ends. In germline, CDR1 is SGHDT, CDR2 YYEEEE. The CDR3, as DNA: TGTGCCAGCAGCTACAGCGGACAGTACACTGAAGCTTTCTTT. Residues: CASSYSGQYTEAFF.

This clonotype has a handful of counts. The CDR3 DNA sequence: TGCAGTGCTAGAACGGCAGGGGGCAATCAGCCCCAGCATTTT. It encodes CSARTAGGNQPQHF. The chain links TRBV20-1 to TRBJ1-5; tentatively, D is TRBD1 (6 bases). Trimming pared 2 bases from V and 2 bases from J, leaving 10 bases between. Germline CDR1 reads DFQATT; CDR2 reads SNEGSKA (reference sequence). This CDR3 is built from 14 residues.

V and J are TRBV24-1 and TRBJ2-3, with D maybe TRBD1 (5 bases). V was clipped by 2 bases and J by 4 bases, with 9 bases between them. CDR1 and CDR2 from the germline V gene are KGHDR and SFDVKD. The CDR3 extends over 14 amino acids. CDR3: CATSDSPGSDTQYF. DNA of the CDR3: TGTGCCACCAGTGATTCGCCAGGGTCAGATACGCAGTATTTT.

This clonotype was seen ten or more times. The chain recombines TRBV3-1 with TRBJ2-3; D might be TRBD1 or TRBD2, each matching 6 bases. Germline V gene sequence: CDR1 LGHDT, CDR2 YNNKEL (reference sequence). Between the trimmed V and J ends, which lost 0 bases and 0 bases, there was a span of 19 bases. This CDR3 has 19 amino acids. DNA of the CDR3: TGTGCCAGCAGCCAAGAACGTCCCGGGGGCTCTAGTAGCACAGATACGCAGTATTTT. It codes for CASSQERPGGSSSTDTQYF.

The sample holds one count of this clonotype. The chain joins TRBV20-1 to TRBJ1-1, with D possibly TRBD1 on 5 matching bases. CDR3 length: 16 residues. V lost 0 bases, J lost 1 base, and 15 bases lay in between. From germline, CDR1 is DFQATT and CDR2 SNEGSKA (reference sequence). CDR3 amino acids: CSARDRGGPENTEAFF. Written as DNA, the CDR3 is TGCAGTGCTAGAGACCGGGGGGGACCGGAGAACACTGAAGCTTTCTTT.

The sample holds many counts of this clonotype. The V gene is TRBV5-5, the J gene TRBJ2-2; TRBD1 might be the D (5 bases). V lost 0 bases and J 5 bases, leaving 14 bases between the germline ends. The CDR3 totals 16 residues. Germline loops: CDR1 SGHKS, CDR2 YYEKEE (reference sequence). CDR3 in amino acids: CASSLGSRVDTGELFF. CDR3 nucleotides: TGTGCCAGCAGCTTGGGTTCCAGGGTAGATACCGGGGAGCTGTTTTTT.

This clonotype was observed at least ten times. The chain has TRBV18 and TRBJ2-7; D assignment may be TRBD1 or TRBD2 (5 bases each). From germline, CDR1 is KGHSH and CDR2 LQKENI. V lost 3 bases and J lost 3, with 9 bases in between. CDR3 size: 13 residues. DNA of the CDR3: TGTGCCAGCTCACCGGGACGGATCTACGAGCAGTACTTC. This gives the protein CASSPGRIYEQYF.

With respect to this clonotype: Given a much more abundant clone one base away, this may be a read error. This chain connects TRBV29-1 to TRBJ2-2, with 7 bases that match TRBD1. CDR1 is SQVTM, CDR2 ANQGSEA, per germline. V lost 6 bases, J lost 4 bases, and 26 bases stayed unmatched. CDR3 length: 20 residues. In nucleotides, the CDR3 is TGCAGCGTCGGACAAAAACGGGGACAGAGCCTGGGTGGCCTCACCGGGGAGCTGTTTTTT. It codes for CSVGQKRGQSLGGLTGELFF.

Ten or more counts support this clonotype. The DNA of the CDR3 is TGTGCCAGCAGTTCATCCGGGACAGGGCCCATCGCGAACACCGGGGAGCTGTTTTTT. Protein sequence: CASSSSGTGPIANTGELFF. The V call is TRBV28, the J call TRBJ2-2, with 9 bases identical to TRBD1. Per the germline V gene, CDR1 is MDHEN and CDR2 is SYDVKM. The trim removed 4 bases at V and 0 bases at J, leaving 12 bases unmatched. The CDR3 loop spans 19 amino acids.

This clonotype was seen more than once but under ten times. The V and J genes are TRBV19 and TRBJ2-5; 10 bases align to TRBD1. Germline values: CDR1 LNHDA, CDR2 SQIVND (reference sequence). V lost 9 bases to trimming and J lost 5 bases; unmatched junction nucleotides: 18. The CDR3 is 17 amino acids. CDR3 coding DNA: TGTGCCAGCTCCCCTGGGGACTGGGACAGGGGCCCTGAGACCCAGTACTTC. It is translated as CASSPGDWDRGPETQYF.

This clonotype was seen repeatedly, ten times or more. This rearrangement joins TRBV10-3 to TRBJ1-2, with unresolved D. Germline V lookup: CDR1 ENHRY, CDR2 SYGVKD. The V end was cut by 3 bases, the J end by 3 bases, with 8 bases between. CDR3 length equals 13 residues. The CDR3 reads CAISDMDHYGYTF. CDR3 nucleotide sequence: TGTGCCATCAGTGATATGGATCACTATGGCTACACCTTC.

This rearrangement joins TRBV6-1 to TRBJ1-4, with D uncertain. There are 16 residues in the CDR3. Between the trimmed V and J ends, which lost 7 bases and 4 bases, there was a span of 19 bases. The germline V gene encodes CDR1 MNHNS and CDR2 SASEGT. The CDR3 loop reads CASKPTRGADNEKLFF. CDR3 nucleotides: TGTGCCAGCAAACCCACCCGCGGAGCTGATAATGAAAAACTGTTTTTT.

This clonotype was detected many times. The rearrangement uses TRBV2 and TRBJ1-6; D gene unclear. Deletions cut 6 bases from V and 7 bases from J, with 19 bases between. Germline CDR1 is SNHLY and CDR2 is FYNNEI. The CDR3 has 16 amino acids. CDR3 DNA sequence: TGTGCCAGCAGAAAAGACCTCTCCATATCCAATTCACCCCTCCACTTT. Protein sequence: CASRKDLSISNSPLHF.

The chain joins TRBV4-1 to TRBJ1-5; D is unresolved. V was cut by 0 bases and J by 4 bases, with 7 bases left in between. Germline CDR1 and CDR2: MGHRA and YSYEKL. This CDR3 spans 14 amino acids. The CDR3 nucleotides read TGCGCCAGCAGCCAAGATTACGGGAATCAGCCCCAGCATTTT. This gives the protein CASSQDYGNQPQHF.